These T cell receptor beta chains were read from a single sample in a study of blood T cell repertoires in COVID-19. Sequenced by immunoSEQ multiplex PCR; TCRdb stores in-frame clones only, minus some. The sample holds around 300,000 clones; almost 90% are singletons and the top ten take more than 0.85%. The sequenced sample was peripheral blood. These TCRs come from a woman aged 40 to 50 with COVID-19, enrolled during active disease. Each CDR3 is given with its conserved first and last residue. A D gene is named only where the DNA matches it firmly. Clone size appears in some rows only: once, few, many, or a class for an expanded clone.

v_gene	d_gene	j_gene	abundance	CDR3aa	CDR3nt
TRBV7-8	TRBD2	TRBJ2-3	.	CASSLVGGRGSTDTQYF	TGTGCCAGCAGCTTAGTCGGCGGGAGAGGGAGCACAGATACGCAGTATTTT
TRBV30	.	TRBJ1-5	.	CAWSVDRTKYSNQPQHF	TGTGCCTGGAGTGTCGACAGAACTAAATATAGCAATCAGCCCCAGCATTTT
TRBV29-1	TRBD1	TRBJ1-4	.	CSVSGTGVEKLFF	TGCAGCGTCTCCGGGACAGGGGTTGAAAAACTGTTTTTT
TRBV7-7	TRBD2	TRBJ2-1	once	CASSLSASGGYNEQFF	TGTGCTAGCAGCTTATCGGCTAGCGGGGGATACAATGAGCAGTTCTTC
TRBV29-1	TRBD1	TRBJ1-5	.	CSARQGAAQPQHF	TGCAGCGCCAGACAGGGGGCGGCTCAGCCCCAGCATTTT
TRBV7-3	.	TRBJ1-2	.	CASSPTPGGYGYTF	TGTGCCAGCAGCCCCACACCCGGCGGCTATGGCTACACCTTC
TRBV19	TRBD1	TRBJ1-4	.	CASRIPPGQGAEKLFF	TGTGCCAGTCGCATTCCCCCGGGACAGGGGGCTGAAAAACTGTTTTTT
TRBV19	TRBD1	TRBJ1-2	.	CASSRTATGENGYTF	TGTGCCAGTAGCAGGACCGCGACAGGGGAAAATGGCTACACCTTC
TRBV27	.	TRBJ1-1	.	CASSLLTGNTEAFF	TGTGCCAGCAGTTTATTGACAGGGAACACTGAAGCTTTCTTT
TRBV28	.	TRBJ1-2	once	CASRGENYGYTF	TGTGCCAGCCGGGGGGAGAACTATGGCTACACCTTC